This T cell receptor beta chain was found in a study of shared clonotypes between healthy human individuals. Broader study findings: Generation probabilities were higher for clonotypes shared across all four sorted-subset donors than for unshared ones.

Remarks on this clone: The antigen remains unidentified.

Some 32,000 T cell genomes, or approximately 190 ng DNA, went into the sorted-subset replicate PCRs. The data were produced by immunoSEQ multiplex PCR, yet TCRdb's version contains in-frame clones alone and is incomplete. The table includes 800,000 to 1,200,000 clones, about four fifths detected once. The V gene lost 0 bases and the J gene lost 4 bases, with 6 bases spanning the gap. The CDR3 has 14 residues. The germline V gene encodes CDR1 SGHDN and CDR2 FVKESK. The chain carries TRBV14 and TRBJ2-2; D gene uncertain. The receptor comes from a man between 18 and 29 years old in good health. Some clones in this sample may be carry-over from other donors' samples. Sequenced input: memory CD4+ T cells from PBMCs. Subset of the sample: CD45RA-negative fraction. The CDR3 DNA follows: TGTGCCAGCAGCCAAGAATGGATCACCGGGGAGCTGTTTTTT. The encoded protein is CASSQEWITGELFF.